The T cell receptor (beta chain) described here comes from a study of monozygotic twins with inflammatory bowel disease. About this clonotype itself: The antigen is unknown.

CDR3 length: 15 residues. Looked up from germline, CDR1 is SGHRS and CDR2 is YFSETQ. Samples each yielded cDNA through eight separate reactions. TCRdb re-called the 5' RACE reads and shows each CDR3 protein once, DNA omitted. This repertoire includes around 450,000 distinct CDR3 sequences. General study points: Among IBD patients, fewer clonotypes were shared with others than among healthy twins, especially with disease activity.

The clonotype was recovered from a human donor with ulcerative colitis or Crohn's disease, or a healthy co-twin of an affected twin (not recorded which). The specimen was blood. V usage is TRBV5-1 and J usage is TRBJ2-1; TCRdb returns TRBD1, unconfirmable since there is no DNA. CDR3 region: CASSYLGQTPREQFF.